A single sample is the source of the 25 T cell receptor beta chains below, sequenced in a study of shared clonotypes between healthy human individuals. Some clones are missing from TCRdb's copy, which holds only in-frame ones; the method was immunoSEQ multiplex PCR. There are about 2.1 million clones in the sample; around 95% occur only once, and less than 2% lies in the top ten. Terminally differentiated effector memory CD45RA+ cells were excluded from the naive CD8 cells, which were CD45RO-negative and positively selected for CCR7. The sequencing sample was made of naive CD8+ T cells from PBMCs. The origin of the receptors is a young man in good health. Some clones in this sample may be carry-over from other donors' samples.

This chain uses TRBV29-1 with TRBJ1-2, with 9 bases lining up with TRBD1. The V and J ends lost 7 bases and 5 bases, in that order; junction bases with no gene match: 2. The CDR3 has 11 amino acids. From germline, CDR1 is SQVTM and CDR2 ANQGSEA. The CDR3, as DNA: TGCAGCGACGGGACAGGGTATGGCTACACCTTC. This codes for CSDGTGYGYTF.

This chain uses TRBV27 with TRBJ1-2; D is unclear. Trimming stripped 10 bases from V and 4 bases from J, with 16 bases between. CDR1 is MNHEY, CDR2 SMNVEV, per germline (reference sequence). This CDR3 has 13 residues. CDR3 in DNA: TGTGCCACCTCCCTTGGAGGGATCTATGGCTACACCTTC. As protein: CATSLGGIYGYTF.

This rearrangement joins TRBV10-1 to TRBJ1-2; 8 bases agree with TRBD1. J lost 6 bases, V lost 3 bases, and 3 bases had no gene match. Germline CDR1 WNHNN, CDR2 SYGVQD (reference sequence). This CDR3 has 13 residues. The CDR3 loop reads CASSEDRGHGYTF. In DNA form, the CDR3 reads TGCGCCAGCAGTGAAGACAGGGGCCATGGCTACACCTTC.

J is TRBJ2-6 and V is TRBV7-9, with D possibly being TRBD1 or TRBD2 (5 bases each). The CDR3 runs 18 residues. Trimming pared 5 bases from V and 1 base from J, leaving 18 bases between. Germline lookup yields CDR1 SEHNR and CDR2 FQNEAQ (reference sequence). The CDR3 loop reads CASSRPGPLTSGANVLTF. CDR3 nucleotide sequence: TGTGCCAGCAGCCGTCCGGGACCGTTGACTTCTGGGGCCAACGTCCTGACTTTC.

This chain links TRBV28 with TRBJ2-5, with D possibly matching TRBD1 (6 bases). V was cut by 5 bases and J by 0 bases, with 16 bases left in between. The CDR3 extends over 16 amino acids. Per germline, CDR1 MDHEN and CDR2 SYDVKM. The CDR3 sequence is CASSPSRTVYQETQYF. The CDR3 DNA is TGTGCCAGCAGTCCCTCTCGGACAGTGTACCAAGAGACCCAGTACTTC.

The J gene is TRBJ2-3, the V gene TRBV4-3; D is possibly TRBD2 (5 bases). CDR1 is LGHNA, CDR2 YSLEER, per germline. Trimming cost V 4 bases and J 3 bases, with 8 bases left between them. The CDR3 is made up of 13 amino acids. The CDR3 loop reads CASSLRGTDTQYF. The CDR3 DNA is TGCGCCAGCAGCCTCCGCGGGACAGATACGCAGTATTTT.

In DNA, the CDR3 is TGTGCCAGTAGTATAATTCTGGGGGTTACCGATACGCAGTATTTT. Amino acid sequence: CASSIILGVTDTQYF. The chain is built from TRBV19 and TRBJ2-3, with D perhaps assigned TRBD1 or TRBD2 (5 bases each). Trimming removed 2 bases at V and 6 bases at J, with 15 bases between. The length of the CDR3 is 15 residues. Germline V gene sequence: CDR1 LNHDA, CDR2 SQIVND (reference sequence).

This clone appeared once. This chain joins TRBV28 and TRBJ2-1; TRBD2 matches 13 bases. This CDR3 contains 16 residues. Germline values: CDR1 MDHEN, CDR2 SYDVKM. Trimming at V came to 5 bases and at J to 9 bases, leaving 10 bases not matched to a gene. The DNA for the CDR3 is TGTGCCAGCAGTGGGATACTAGCGGGAGGGCCGGGTGAGCAGTTCTTC. Residues: CASSGILAGGPGEQFF.

The rearrangement uses TRBV10-2 and TRBJ1-2, with D maybe TRBD1 (5 bases). Germline V gene lookup returns CDR1 WSHSY and CDR2 SAAADI. This CDR3 spans 13 amino acids. The V end was cut by 3 bases, the J end by 8 bases, with 13 bases between. The CDR3 coding sequence is TGCGCCAGCAGTGAAGTGGGGGGTGAAGGCTACACCTTC. Protein sequence: CASSEVGGEGYTF.

On this clone itself: This CDR3 is also generated by other DNA sequences in the sample. The CDR3 coding sequence is TGTGCCAGCAGTGAGGGAACTAGCGGTTACAATGAGCAGTTCTTC. Protein: CASSEGTSGYNEQFF. This rearrangement joins TRBV2 to TRBJ2-1; 8 nucleotides align to TRBD2. V lost 3 bases to trimming and J lost 4 bases; unmatched junction nucleotides: 5. The CDR3 consists of 15 residues. Germline CDR1 reads SNHLY; CDR2 reads FYNNEI. Drawing the rest from reference TRBV2 and TRBJ2-1, the complete variable domain is EPEVTQTPSHQVTQMGQEVILRCVPISNHLYFYWYRQILGQKVEFLVSFYNNEISEKSEIFDDQFSVERPDGSNFTLKIRSTKLEDSAMYFCASSEGTSGYNEQFFGPGTRLTVL.

The chain has TRBV27 and TRBJ1-1; D is possibly TRBD1 (6 bases). The germline V gene encodes CDR1 MNHEY and CDR2 SMNVEV (reference sequence). V was pared by 3 bases and J by 4 bases, with 18 bases between. This CDR3 spans 16 amino acids. In nucleotides, the CDR3 is TGTGCCAGCAGTTTGTTCTCACAAACAGGGCCCACTGAAGCTTTCTTT. Protein sequence: CASSLFSQTGPTEAFF.

The V call is TRBV11-2, the J call TRBJ2-7; 7 nucleotides match TRBD1. J lost 1 base, V lost 8 bases, and 8 bases had no gene match. CDR1 is SGHAT, CDR2 FQNNGV, per germline. CDR3 length: 14 residues. The CDR3 loop reads CASSFRDRSYEQYF. The CDR3 nucleotides read TGTGCCAGCTCCTTCCGGGACAGATCCTACGAGCAGTACTTC.

The chain is built from TRBV29-1 and TRBJ1-3; the D gene is possibly TRBD1 (5 bases). Germline V gives CDR1 SQVTM, CDR2 ANQGSEA. V lost 5 bases and J lost 2, with 10 bases in between. The CDR3 consists of 13 residues. The CDR3 bases are TGCAGCGTTATGATGGGGGCTGGAAACACCATATATTTT. Translation: CSVMMGAGNTIYF. The variable domain in full, with the rest retrieved from reference TRBV29-1 and TRBJ1-3, is SAVISQKPSRDICQRGTSLTIQCQVDSQVTMMFWYRQQPGQSLTLIATANQGSEATYESGFVIDKFPISRPNLTFSTLTVSNMSPEDSSIYLCSVMMGAGNTIYFGEGSWLTVV.

The CDR3 nucleotides read TGCGCCAGCAGCTTGAGGGCCGGGGGGGCCTACGAGCAGTACTTC. This translates into CASSLRAGGAYEQYF. The chain couples TRBV5-1 to TRBJ2-7, with 8 bases that match TRBD2. The CDR3 has 15 amino acids. The junction had 5 bases not matched to a gene; V was cut back by 1 base and J by 2 bases. CDR1 and CDR2 from the germline V gene are SGHRS and YFSETQ.

V gene TRBV7-3 combines with J gene TRBJ2-2; maybe TRBD1 (5 bases). CDR1 is SGHTA and CDR2 is FQGTGA in the germline V gene. Deletions cut 2 bases from V and 6 bases from J, with 13 bases between. The CDR3 spans 15 residues. The CDR3 coding sequence is TGTGCCAGCAGCTTAGGGATTCCAGGGTCCGGGGAGCTGTTTTTT. Translation gives CASSLGIPGSGELFF.

The genes are TRBV28 and TRBJ1-4; D not certain. This CDR3 contains 11 residues. CDR1 is MDHEN and CDR2 is SYDVKM in the germline V gene. Between the trimmed V and J ends, which lost 3 bases and 9 bases, there was a span of 5 bases. This CDR3 is CASSFSQKLFF. The CDR3 DNA follows: TGTGCCAGCAGTTTCTCCCAAAAACTGTTTTTT.

The chain links TRBV28 to TRBJ2-7; a possible D gene is TRBD2 (5 bases). This CDR3 has 16 residues. Deletions cut 6 bases from V and 0 bases from J, with 18 bases between. Germline CDR1 MDHEN, CDR2 SYDVKM. DNA of the CDR3: TGTGCCAGCAGCCCTCGGCGTCCTGGGAGCTCCTACGAGCAGTACTTC. It specifies CASSPRRPGSSYEQYF.

Comments on this clone: Its ends do not fully match the called genes, so a read error is possible. This chain uses TRBV9 with TRBJ1-3; 12 nucleotides line up with TRBD1. Germline CDR1 reads SGDLS; CDR2 reads YYNGEE. CDR3 length equals 17 residues. CDR3 sequence: CASSVAPGQGAGNTIYF. DNA for the CDR3: TGTGCCAGCAGCGTAGCACCGGGACAGGGGGCTGGGAACACCATATATTTT.

This chain joins TRBV11-3 and TRBJ2-1; TRBD2 is a possible D gene (5 bases). The CDR3 is 14 residues long. Germline values: CDR1 SGHNT, CDR2 YENEEA. The V end lost 5 bases, the J end lost 8 bases, and 16 bases lay between the germline ends. This CDR3 is CASSVRGPLDEQFF. DNA of the CDR3: TGTGCCAGCAGCGTGAGAGGGCCCCTCGATGAGCAGTTCTTC.

For this clone: The sample holds other DNA sequences that translate to the same CDR3. The chain uses TRBV9 and TRBJ2-7; 10 positions agree with TRBD2. This CDR3 has 14 amino acids. CDR1 and CDR2 (germline): SGDLS, YYNGEE. With V trimmed by 0 bases and J by 3 bases, 0 bases remained unmatched. CDR3: CASSVGTSGYEQYF. CDR3 nucleotide sequence: TGTGCCAGCAGCGTAGGGACTAGCGGCTACGAGCAGTACTTC. Combining the CDR3 with reference TRBV9 and TRBJ2-7 gives the whole variable domain DSGVTQTPKHLITATGQRVTLRCSPRSGDLSVYWYQQSLDQGLQFLIQYYNGEERAKGNILERFSAQQFPDLHSELNLSSLELGDSALYFCASSVGTSGYEQYFGPGTRLTVT.

The chain has TRBV4-3 and TRBJ1-3; TRBD1 is a possible D gene (5 bases). CDR1 is LGHNA, CDR2 YSLEER, per germline. This CDR3 comprises 16 residues. Trimming removed 6 bases from V and 1 base from J, with 16 bases in between. CDR3 sequence (DNA): TGCGCCAGCAGGGGAGGGGTCGGGCCATCTGGAAACACCATATATTTT. This codes for CASRGGVGPSGNTIYF.

This rearrangement joins TRBV29-1 to TRBJ1-2; D gene unclear. This CDR3 comprises 16 residues. Trimming left V 3 bases short and J 1 base short, with 18 bases between. Per germline, CDR1 SQVTM and CDR2 ANQGSEA. The CDR3 is CSVEPIAPTNNYGYTF. The CDR3 DNA is TGCAGCGTTGAGCCCATTGCCCCAACGAATAACTATGGCTACACCTTC.

The V gene is TRBV6-1, the J gene TRBJ2-3, with D hard to call. CDR1 and CDR2 from the germline V gene are MNHNS and SASEGT. The CDR3 totals 17 residues. The V end lost 0 bases, the J end lost 0 bases, and 13 bases lay between the germline ends. Here the CDR3 DNA reads TGTGCCAGCAGTGAAGCGTTTCATCACAGAAGCACAGATACGCAGTATTTT. This sequence encodes CASSEAFHHRSTDTQYF.

The chain is built from TRBV30 and TRBJ2-3; 7 bases line up with TRBD1. Unmatched junction bases numbered 10, after V lost 2 bases and J lost 5 bases. From germline, CDR1 is GTSNPN and CDR2 SVGIG (reference sequence). CDR3 length: 15 residues. The DNA for the CDR3 is TGTGCCTGGAGTCCGGGCAGGGGGTATTTAGATACGCAGTATTTT. Protein sequence: CAWSPGRGYLDTQYF.

The V and J genes are TRBV4-1 and TRBJ1-1; D is unclear. This CDR3 region has 16 residues. Germline V gives CDR1 MGHRA, CDR2 YSYEKL. V lost 2 bases and J lost 4, with 17 bases in between. CDR3 nucleotides: TGCGCCAGCAGCCAACCGACGCGGGAGAGCGGCACTGAAGCTTTCTTT. Encoded protein: CASSQPTRESGTEAFF.